This TCR beta chain was captured in a study of naive CD8 T cells in extremely preterm neonates. General study points: Preterm infants showed shorter CDR3s, fewer N additions and less trimming than older groups. Compared with all age groups, preterm neonates showed less repertoire richness.

Generated by immunoSEQ multiplex PCR, the TCRdb table keeps only in-frame clones and is missing some. Of approximately 8,000 clones detected, roughly 98% appear once; the ten largest clones hold 2.5% to 3%. The CDR3 sequence is 13 residues long. Trimming stripped 6 bases from V and 1 base from J, with 9 bases between. Germline V gene sequence: CDR1 SEHNR, CDR2 FQNEAQ (reference sequence). About this clone itself: Its antigen is not identified.

This TCR derives from a human donor in good health. The sequenced material came from naive CD8+ T cells from blood. The chain carries TRBV7-9 and TRBJ1-1; D is uncertain. The CDR3 nucleotides read TGTGCCAGCAGTCCCCGACAGAACACTGAAGCTTTCTTT. Amino acid sequence: CASSPRQNTEAFF.